This entry lists 21 T cell receptor beta chains sequenced from one sample in a study of post-analysis software for immune sequencing data. Study results and limitations: Five or six TRBV segments, TRBV5-6, TRBV5-1 and TRBV20-1 among them, were found more frequent in patients than controls.

Their specific antigens are unknown. Unique molecular identifiers were carried by the TCR beta cDNA libraries. TCRdb independently ran MiXCR on the PCR reads; one entry per CDR3 protein. This repertoire shows 700,000 to 800,000 distinct CDR3 sequences, approximately 30% found once; its top ten account for around 0.6%. Sequencing was performed on blood. These receptors all stem from a girl aged 5-17 years with multiple sclerosis.

CDR3 protein: CASRVGGPGLETQYF. CDR3 bases: TGTGCCAGCCGGGTTGGAGGGCCAGGCCTGGAGACCCAGTACTTC. The chain links TRBV6-5 to TRBJ2-5; the D gene is possibly TRBD2 (6 bases). Trimming stripped 8 bases from V and 5 bases from J, with 21 bases between. CDR3 size: 15 residues. From germline, CDR1 is MNHEY and CDR2 SVGAGI.

This rearrangement joins TRBV20-1 to TRBJ1-4, with a weak D call TRBD1 (5 bases). The CDR3 spans 15 residues. Trimming took 2 bases from V and 5 from J, leaving 15 bases between them. CDR1 DFQATT and CDR2 SNEGSKA come from the germline V gene (reference sequence). This CDR3 is CSARPGEGINEKLFF. For the CDR3, the DNA is TGCAGTGCTAGACCTGGGGAGGGGATAAATGAAAAACTGTTTTTT.

The chain recombines TRBV29-1 with TRBJ2-1; D not certain. The CDR3 is 11 amino acids. Germline values: CDR1 SQVTM, CDR2 ANQGSEA. The germline V and J ends were trimmed by 6 bases and 8 bases, with 11 bases remaining between them. Here the CDR3 reads CSVSVFHEQFF. In DNA, the CDR3 is TGCAGCGTCAGTGTATTCCATGAGCAGTTCTTC.

The rearrangement links TRBV27 to TRBJ2-1; 9 positions match TRBD1. From germline, CDR1 is MNHEY and CDR2 SMNVEV (reference sequence). CDR3 length: 15 amino acids. J was trimmed by 5 bases and V by 4 bases; bases with no gene match: 6. In DNA, the CDR3 is TGTGCCAGCAGTTCATGGGGGACAGGGCACAATGAGCAGTTCTTC. It codes for CASSSWGTGHNEQFF.

Only a few counts were recorded for this clonotype. The genes are TRBV15 and TRBJ2-1; maybe TRBD1 (6 bases). Germline V gives CDR1 LNHNV, CDR2 YYDKDF (reference sequence). V was shortened by 0 bases and J by 2 bases, with 14 bases between the two germline ends. This CDR3 spans 17 amino acids. The CDR3 sequence: CATSRDMARGTYNEQFF. In DNA, the CDR3 is TGTGCCACCAGCAGAGATATGGCCAGGGGAACCTACAATGAGCAGTTCTTC.

The chain recombines TRBV20-1 with TRBJ2-5; 9 bases line up with TRBD2. The ends lost 4 bases at V and 5 bases at J; junction bases unmatched: 17. Germline values: CDR1 DFQATT, CDR2 SNEGSKA (reference sequence). This CDR3 has 17 residues. The CDR3 loop is CSATAGGGSGSYETQYF. CDR3 coding DNA: TGCAGTGCTACCGCCGGAGGGGGTAGCGGGAGTTATGAGACCCAGTACTTC.

The chain combines TRBV20-1 with TRBJ1-5, with D unclear. The V gene lost 4 bases and the J gene lost 9 bases, with 16 bases spanning the gap. Per germline, CDR1 DFQATT and CDR2 SNEGSKA (reference sequence). The CDR3 spans 13 residues. The CDR3 nucleotides read TGCAGTGCTAAAGACATCGCTCCCGCGCCCCAGCATTTT. Protein product: CSAKDIAPAPQHF.

The genes are TRBV11-2 and TRBJ2-5; 10 bases line up with TRBD2. This CDR3 is 18 amino acids long. Germline CDR1 and CDR2: SGHAT and FQNNGV. Unmatched junction bases numbered 13, after V lost 1 base and J lost 5 bases. The CDR3 region has the DNA TGTGCCAGCAGCTTAGCCATACTAGCGGGAAGGGGCGGGGAGACCCAGTACTTC. The encoded protein is CASSLAILAGRGGETQYF.

This chain joins TRBV5-1 and TRBJ1-2, with D maybe TRBD1 (6 bases). Per germline, CDR1 SGHRS and CDR2 YFSETQ. Deletions cut 0 bases from V and 8 bases from J, with 11 bases between. The CDR3 runs 13 residues. The CDR3 sequence: CASSLGGQRGYTF. The CDR3 DNA is TGCGCCAGCAGCTTGGGCGGACAGCGAGGCTACACCTTC.

The V call is TRBV12-3 or TRBV12-4, the J call TRBJ2-3; no definite D call. This CDR3 spans 14 amino acids. V was cut by 7 bases and J by 5 bases, with 16 bases left in between. The CDR3 bases are TGTGCCAGCACCCCAAGAGTAGGCGAAGATACGCAGTATTTT. Amino acid sequence: CASTPRVGEDTQYF.

This clonotype was counted a few times. The chain links TRBV6-6 to TRBJ2-1; 16 bases match TRBD2. The germline gives CDR1 MNHNY, CDR2 SVGAGI (reference sequence). There are 16 residues in the CDR3. With V trimmed by 2 bases and J by 9 bases, 4 bases remained unmatched. The CDR3 region has the DNA TGTGCCAGCAGTTACGCTGGGACTAGCGGGGGGGCTGAGCAGTTCTTC. Protein sequence: CASSYAGTSGGAEQFF.

The chain employs TRBV9 and TRBJ1-2; 8 bases align to TRBD1. Germline CDR1 reads SGDLS; CDR2 reads YYNGEE. After removal of 3 bases from V and 4 bases from J, the junction contained 8 bases not matched to a gene. This CDR3 is built from 15 residues. The CDR3 bases are TGTGCCAGCAGCGGGTGGACAGGGACGGGCTATGGCTACACCTTC. This sequence encodes CASSGWTGTGYGYTF. Together with reference TRBV9 and TRBJ1-2, the CDR3 gives the full variable domain: DSGVTQTPKHLITATGQRVTLRCSPRSGDLSVYWYQQSLDQGLQFLIQYYNGEERAKGNILERFSAQQFPDLHSELNLSSLELGDSALYFCASSGWTGTGYGYTFGSGTRLTVV.

This chain links TRBV20-1 with TRBJ2-1; tentative D call: TRBD2 (7 bases). Trimming cost V 3 bases and J 9 bases, with 15 bases left between them. From germline, CDR1 is DFQATT and CDR2 SNEGSKA (reference sequence). The CDR3 extends over 13 amino acids. The CDR3 DNA reads as TGCAGTGCTAGGTGGGGGGGGCCGTCTGAGCAGTTCTTC. Its protein product is CSARWGGPSEQFF.

The chain links TRBV7-9 to TRBJ1-1; a possible D gene is TRBD1 (5 bases). V was shortened by 4 bases and J by 1 base, with 13 bases between the two germline ends. This CDR3 comprises 15 residues. The V gene's germline CDR1 is SEHNR and CDR2 FQNEAQ (reference sequence). In nucleotides, the CDR3 is TGTGCCAGCAGCTCCGGTCGAGGGGCGAACACTGAAGCTTTCTTT. Translated, it gives CASSSGRGANTEAFF.

In this sample, this clonotype turned up once. The gene calls are TRBV6-1 and TRBJ2-3; D remains ambiguous. CDR1 is MNHNS, CDR2 SASEGT, per germline. The CDR3 sequence is 14 residues long. V was trimmed by 5 bases and J by 2 bases, leaving 11 bases between them. The CDR3 spells CASSLYIATDTQYF. The CDR3 coding sequence is TGTGCCAGCAGTCTGTACATAGCCACAGATACGCAGTATTTT.

V usage is TRBV9 and J usage is TRBJ2-3; the D gene is possibly TRBD2 (6 bases). The V gene's germline CDR1 is SGDLS and CDR2 YYNGEE. This CDR3 has 16 residues. Trimming pared 4 bases from V and 4 bases from J, leaving 19 bases between. CDR3 DNA: TGTGCCAGCAGCCCTCGGGGGAGCGGGCACGCAGATACGCAGTATTTT. This translates into CASSPRGSGHADTQYF.

This clonotype was counted between two and nine times. V is TRBV28 and J is TRBJ1-5, with D possibly matching TRBD1 (5 bases). This CDR3 spans 14 amino acids. Germline lookup yields CDR1 MDHEN and CDR2 SYDVKM. The ends were cut back, 5 bases at V and 3 bases at J, with 11 bases in the middle. The CDR3 reads CASSPTGFNQPQHF. The CDR3 DNA follows: TGTGCCAGCAGTCCAACAGGATTCAATCAGCCCCAGCATTTT.

The chain uses TRBV7-9 and TRBJ1-1; 7 nucleotides line up with TRBD1. This CDR3 comprises 15 residues. Germline values: CDR1 SEHNR, CDR2 FQNEAQ (reference sequence). The ends lost 3 bases at V and 2 bases at J; junction bases unmatched: 6. CDR3 in amino acids: CASSFGTAPNTEAFF. CDR3 in DNA: TGTGCCAGCAGCTTCGGGACAGCCCCAAACACTGAAGCTTTCTTT.

The chain carries TRBV7-2 and TRBJ2-7; either TRBD1 or TRBD2 may fit D (5 bases each). Germline-derived CDR1 and CDR2 are SGHTA and FQGNSA. The CDR3 runs 14 residues. Trimming took 5 bases from V and 3 from J, leaving 14 bases between them. CDR3 loop: CASSAGTRCYEQYF. CDR3 in DNA: TGTGCCAGCAGCGCCGGGACCCGCTGCTACGAGCAGTACTTC.

The chain uses TRBV20-1 and TRBJ2-6; D call uncertain. The CDR3 has 14 amino acids. Germline V gene lookup returns CDR1 DFQATT and CDR2 SNEGSKA (reference sequence). Trimming removed 1 base at V and 4 bases at J, with 8 bases between. The CDR3 region is CSARVGLGANVLTF. The CDR3 nucleotides are TGCAGTGCTAGAGTTGGGCTCGGGGCCAACGTCCTGACTTTC.

The gene calls are TRBV5-1 and TRBJ1-1, with D maybe TRBD1 (6 bases). The CDR3 loop spans 14 amino acids. V gave up 0 bases and J gave up 4 bases, with 10 bases separating them. Germline V gives CDR1 SGHRS, CDR2 YFSETQ. CDR3 sequence (DNA): TGCGCCAGCAGCTTGGACAGGGTGGGCACTGAAGCTTTCTTT. Translation: CASSLDRVGTEAFF.